The rows below give T cell receptor beta chains drawn from one sample of a study of blood T cell repertoires in COVID-19. Using immunoSEQ multiplex PCR, the repertoire was profiled, and TCRdb retains in-frame clones only, with some absent. The profile shows a few hundred thousand clones, just under 90% of them singletons. The sequenced sample consisted of peripheral blood. The receptors were sampled from a man in his fifties or sixties who had recovered from COVID-19. Both conserved end residues are part of each CDR3. D genes are given only for firm matches. Where a row states a size, it is once, few, many or the class of an expanded clone; other rows omit it.

j_call,v_call,d_call,clone_size,cdr3_aa,cdr3_nt
TRBJ2-1,TRBV19,-,-,CASSLAYYNEQFF,TGTGCCAGTAGCCTAGCGTACTACAATGAGCAGTTCTTC
TRBJ1-4,TRBV6-1,-,once,CASSDRGNEKLFF,TGTGCCAGCAGTGACAGGGGAAATGAAAAACTGTTTTTT
TRBJ2-5,TRBV18,-,-,CASSQSQGETQYF,TGTGCCAGCTCGCAGTCCCAGGGGGAGACCCAGTACTTC
TRBJ1-4,TRBV18,-,-,CASSPGGNNEKLFF,TGTGCCAGCTCACCAGGGGGGAACAACGAAAAACTGTTTTTT
TRBJ2-3,TRBV20-1,-,-,CSAKGEDTQYF,TGCAGTGCAAAGGGGGAGGATACGCAGTATTTT
TRBJ1-2,TRBV19,TRBD1,-,CASSSPDREFHYGYTF,TGTGCCAGTAGTAGCCCTGACAGGGAGTTCCACTATGGCTACACCTTC
TRBJ2-4,TRBV10-2,TRBD2,-,CASSERVAGDGAKNIQYF,TGCGCCAGCAGTGAGCGGGTAGCGGGAGACGGGGCCAAAAACATTCAGTACTTC
TRBJ1-5,TRBV6-6,TRBD1,-,CASSRTGEGNQPQHF,TGTGCCAGCAGTCGGACAGGGGAGGGAAATCAGCCCCAGCATTTT
TRBJ1-1,TRBV7-9,-,-,CASSLPPGLPEAFF,TGTGCCAGCAGCCTACCCCCAGGGCTCCCTGAAGCTTTCTTT
TRBJ1-6,TRBV2,-,once,CASRFPGGVNSPLHF,TGTGCCAGCAGGTTCCCGGGAGGGGTTAATTCACCCCTCCACTTT
TRBJ1-2,TRBV30,-,-,CAWSRGGAYYGYTF,TGTGCCTGGAGTAGGGGGGGCGCTTACTATGGCTACACCTTC
TRBJ1-5,TRBV5-5,-,-,CASSRRESNQPQHF,TGTGCCAGCAGCCGCCGGGAGAGCAATCAGCCCCAGCATTTT
TRBJ2-2,TRBV4-2,TRBD1,-,CASSIGQGVPRIPGELFF,TGTGCCAGCAGTATCGGGCAGGGGGTCCCTCGGATCCCCGGGGAGCTGTTTTTT
TRBJ1-2,TRBV9,-,-,CASSVLDSQGYTF,TGTGCCAGCAGCGTCCTGGACAGCCAGGGCTACACCTTC
TRBJ2-7,TRBV27,TRBD2,-,CASSFVSGTSEREQYF,TGTGCCAGCAGTTTTGTTTCGGGGACTAGCGAACGCGAGCAGTACTTC
TRBJ2-5,TRBV27,-,once,CASSYRLGQETQYF,TGTGCCAGCAGTTACCGACTAGGCCAAGAGACCCAGTACTTC
TRBJ2-1,TRBV9,-,-,CASTPGQVSYNEQFF,TGTGCCAGCACCCCTGGGCAGGTCTCCTACAATGAGCAGTTCTTC
TRBJ2-5,TRBV5-5,TRBD2,once,CASSSGSSGSPQETQYF,TGTGCCAGCAGCTCTGGTAGTAGCGGGAGTCCCCAAGAGACCCAGTACTTC
TRBJ2-7,TRBV7-3,TRBD1,-,CASSVAGTADYEQYF,TGTGCCAGCAGCGTAGCCGGGACAGCAGATTACGAGCAGTACTTC
TRBJ1-2,TRBV7-2,TRBD1,-,CASSFRQGGYTF,TGTGCCAGCAGCTTCCGACAGGGTGGCTACACCTTC